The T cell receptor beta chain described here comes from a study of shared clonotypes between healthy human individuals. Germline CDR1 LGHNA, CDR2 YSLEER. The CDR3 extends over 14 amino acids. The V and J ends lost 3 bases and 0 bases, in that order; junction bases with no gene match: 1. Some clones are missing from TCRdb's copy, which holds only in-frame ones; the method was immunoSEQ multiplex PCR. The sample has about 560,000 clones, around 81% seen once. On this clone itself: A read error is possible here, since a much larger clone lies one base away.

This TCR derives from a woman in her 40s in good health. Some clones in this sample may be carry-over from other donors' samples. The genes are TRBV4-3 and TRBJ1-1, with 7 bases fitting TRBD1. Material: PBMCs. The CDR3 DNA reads TGCGCCAGCAGCCAGGGGACAGTGAACACTGAAGCTTTCTTT. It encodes CASSQGTVNTEAFF.